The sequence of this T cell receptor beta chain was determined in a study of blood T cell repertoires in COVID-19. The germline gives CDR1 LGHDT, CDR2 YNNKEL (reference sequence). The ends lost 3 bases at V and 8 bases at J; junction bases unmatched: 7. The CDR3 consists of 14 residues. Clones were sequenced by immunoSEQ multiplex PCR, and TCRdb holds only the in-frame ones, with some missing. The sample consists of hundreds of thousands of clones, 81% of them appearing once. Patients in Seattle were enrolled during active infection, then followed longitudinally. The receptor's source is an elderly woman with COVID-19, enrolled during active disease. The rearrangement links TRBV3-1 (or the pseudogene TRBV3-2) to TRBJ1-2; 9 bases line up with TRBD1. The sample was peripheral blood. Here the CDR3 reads CASSQDDRGSGYTF. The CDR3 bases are TGTGCCAGCAGCCAGGACGACAGGGGGTCGGGCTACACCTTC.